This TCR beta chain originates from a study of cytomegalovirus exposure and HLA in healthy donors. Whole-study results and caveats: The listing of roughly 160 TCR beta chains classed them as cytomegalovirus-associated. Accurate prediction of most subjects' HLA-A and HLA-B alleles from TCR beta sequences was reported. Several of the most significant clusters appeared, in a later analysis, to be linked to common viral pathogens.

Whereas donors were nominally healthy upon sampling, unrecorded immune exposures were probable. The trim removed 3 bases at V and 2 bases at J, leaving 6 bases unmatched. There are 16 residues in the CDR3. Germline V gives CDR1 MGHRA, CDR2 YSYEKL. The study ran its PCR with 60 Vbeta and 13 Jbeta primers. TCRdb's table, derived via immunoSEQ multiplex PCR, lists solely in-frame clones and lacks some. The profile shows about 140,000 clones, 87% of them singletons. About this clone itself: Its antigen is undetermined.

Material: PBMCs. The receptor was derived from a woman aged 25 to 39 in good health and CMV-seronegative. The chain joins TRBV4-1 to TRBJ2-7; 11 positions match TRBD2. The CDR3 DNA reads TGCGCCAGCAGCCATCCCGCGACTAGCGGGGCCTACGAGCAGTACTTC. It encodes CASSHPATSGAYEQYF.